The 11 T cell receptor beta chains in this list originate from one sample, sequenced in a study of early T cells in non-severe SARS-CoV-2 infection. Using its own MiXCR run on the 5' RACE reads, TCRdb lists one record per CDR3 protein. This sample has 30,000 to 40,000 distinct CDR3 sequences, with almost 5.5% found just once. Source: whole blood, taken at baseline. The receptors were sampled from an adult who was a healthcare worker with PCR-confirmed SARS-CoV-2 infection or an uninfected control (not recorded which).

This clonotype was recorded at least ten times. The CDR3 region has the DNA TGCGCCAGCAGCTTGGAGCTGCTCAATGAGCAGTTCTTC. Residues: CASSLELLNEQFF. The chain recombines TRBV5-1 with TRBJ2-1; D is uncertain. The CDR3 sequence is 13 residues long. CDR1 and CDR2 (germline): SGHRS, YFSETQ. V was trimmed by 0 bases and J by 6 bases, leaving 7 bases between them.

This clonotype was detected many times. V is TRBV7-2 and J is TRBJ2-7, with 9 nucleotides matching TRBD2. Germline trimming cut 5 bases from V and 0 bases from J; bases unmatched to any gene: 5. Germline V gives CDR1 SGHTA, CDR2 FQGNSA. The CDR3 consists of 15 residues. CDR3 DNA sequence: TGTGCCAGCAGCCTGCTAGCGGGATCCTCCTACGAGCAGTACTTC. Translation: CASSLLAGSSYEQYF. Looking up the rest from reference TRBV7-2 and TRBJ2-7 gives the full variable domain: GAGVSQSPSNKVTEKGKDVELRCDPISGHTALYWYRQSLGQGLEFLIYFQGNSAPDKSGLPSDRFSAERTGGSVSTLTIQRTQQEDSAVYLCASSLLAGSSYEQYFGPGTRLTVT.

Ten or more counts support this clonotype. This sequence joins TRBV5-1 and TRBJ1-2; 10 positions match TRBD1. This CDR3 is built from 15 residues. The germline gives CDR1 SGHRS, CDR2 YFSETQ. Unmatched junction bases numbered 9, after V lost 4 bases and J lost 6 bases. The DNA of the CDR3 is TGCGCCAGCAGCCGAACCCGGGGACAGGGGCATGGCTACACCTTC. Translating it yields CASSRTRGQGHGYTF.

This clonotype was counted at least ten times. V and J are TRBV3-1 and TRBJ2-1; D is unclear. The germline V gene has CDR1 LGHDT and CDR2 YNNKEL (reference sequence). CDR3 length equals 14 residues. The ends were cut back, 4 bases at V and 5 bases at J, with 12 bases in the middle. The CDR3 is CASSPQTPNNEQFF. CDR3 in DNA: TGTGCCAGCAGCCCCCAGACTCCTAACAATGAGCAGTTCTTC.

The table lists this clonotype with many counts. The rearrangement links TRBV5-1 to TRBJ2-1, with 9 bases that match TRBD2. This CDR3 is 14 amino acids long. Germline trimming cut 1 base from V and 15 bases from J; bases unmatched to any gene: 11. Germline V gene data show CDR1 as SGHRS and CDR2 as YFSETQ. CDR3 bases: TGCGCCAGCAGCTTGACCCTAGCGGGAAGGCGTTTGTTCTTC. Amino acids: CASSLTLAGRRLFF. Based on the CDR3 plus reference TRBV5-1 and TRBJ2-1, the full variable domain is KAGVTQTPRYLIKTRGQQVTLSCSPISGHRSVSWYQQTPGQGLQFLFEYFSETQRNKGNFPGRFSGRQFSNSRSEMNVSTLELGDSALYLCASSLTLAGRRLFFGPGTRLTVL.

The chain recombines TRBV4-2 with TRBJ2-3, with 13 bases matching TRBD2. The germline CDR1 and CDR2 sequences are LGHNA and YNFKEQ. There are 15 residues in the CDR3. V was pared by 5 bases and J by 3 bases, with 2 bases of the junction left unmatched. This CDR3 reads CASSKLAGGTDTQYF. Here the CDR3 DNA reads TGTGCCAGCAGCAAACTAGCGGGAGGGACAGATACGCAGTATTTT.

This clonotype occurred many times. The chain carries TRBV20-1 and TRBJ2-1; 8 positions match TRBD2. Looked up from germline, CDR1 is DFQATT and CDR2 is SNEGSKA (reference sequence). This CDR3 is 17 amino acids long. V was clipped by 0 bases and J by 0 bases; unmatched bases: 7. The CDR3 coding sequence is TGCAGTGCTAGAGATTCCAGCGGGAGTTACTCCTACAATGAGCAGTTCTTC. Translated: CSARDSSGSYSYNEQFF.

The chain couples TRBV5-4 to TRBJ2-3; 11 bases are shared with TRBD2. The CDR3 is 17 residues long. With V trimmed by 0 bases and J by 6 bases, 9 bases remained unmatched. Germline V gives CDR1 SGHNT, CDR2 YYREEE (reference sequence). CDR3 in DNA: TGTGCCAGCAGCTTGGAGTTAGCGGGAGGGGGGCGTGATACGCAGTATTTT. This translates into CASSLELAGGGRDTQYF.

This clonotype was observed many times. V usage is TRBV12-3 or TRBV12-4 and J usage is TRBJ2-3, with a weak D call TRBD1 (5 bases). The V end was cut by 5 bases, the J end by 2 bases, with 14 bases between. The CDR3 length is 15 residues. This CDR3 is CASSPQQTATDTQYF. The CDR3 region has the DNA TGTGCCAGCAGTCCCCAACAGACAGCCACAGATACGCAGTATTTT.

This clonotype has more than one count but fewer than ten. The gene calls are TRBV5-1 and TRBJ2-7; a weak D match, TRBD1 (6 bases). The CDR3 is made up of 17 amino acids. CDR1 is SGHRS, CDR2 YFSETQ, per germline. V was cut by 4 bases and J by 7 bases, with 27 bases left in between. The CDR3 DNA reads as TGCGCCAGCAGCCCGGACCCCGGCCCGGTGGGGGCGAGGGAGCAGTACTTC. Translated: CASSPDPGPVGAREQYF. The whole variable domain, remainder taken from reference TRBV5-1 and TRBJ2-7, is KAGVTQTPRYLIKTRGQQVTLSCSPISGHRSVSWYQQTPGQGLQFLFEYFSETQRNKGNFPGRFSGRQFSNSRSEMNVSTLELGDSALYLCASSPDPGPVGAREQYFGPGTRLTVT.

This clonotype has a count of ten or more. The rearrangement joins TRBV20-1 to TRBJ1-1; unclear D gene. Germline V gives CDR1 DFQATT, CDR2 SNEGSKA (reference sequence). The CDR3 is 13 residues long. Trimming cost V 0 bases and J 1 base, with 6 bases left between them. The DNA for the CDR3 is TGCAGTGCTAGAGATCCAGGGAACACTGAAGCTTTCTTT. It specifies CSARDPGNTEAFF.